The 27 T cell receptor beta chains in this list originate from one sample, sequenced in a study of cytomegalovirus exposure and HLA in healthy donors. Primers for the PCR totalled 60 Vbeta and 13 Jbeta. The data were produced by immunoSEQ multiplex PCR, yet TCRdb's version contains in-frame clones alone and is incomplete. The sample has about 59,000 clones; more than 70% are singletons. The sequencing sample was made of PBMCs. These receptors all stem from a man aged 25-40 years in good health and CMV-seropositive.

This chain uses TRBV5-4 with TRBJ2-7; 8 bases are a match to TRBD2. CDR3 length: 14 amino acids. The V gene's germline CDR1 is SGHNT and CDR2 YYREEE (reference sequence). The J segment lost 0 bases and the V segment lost 3 bases, leaving 2 bases of the junction unmatched. The CDR3 DNA follows: TGTGCCAGCAGCTCCGGGACTAGCTCCTACGAGCAGTACTTC. It translates to CASSSGTSSYEQYF. The full variable domain, with the rest looked up from reference TRBV5-4 and TRBJ2-7, is ETGVTQSPTHLIKTRGQQVTLRCSSQSGHNTVSWYQQALGQGPQFIFQYYREEENGRGNFPPRFSGLQFPNYSSELNVNALELDDSALYLCASSSGTSSYEQYFGPGTRLTVT.

The chain combines TRBV27 with TRBJ1-5, with 7 bases fitting TRBD1. Per germline, CDR1 MNHEY and CDR2 SMNVEV (reference sequence). The V segment lost 6 bases and the J segment 10 bases; nucleotides outside the gene matches: 9. CDR3 length equals 13 residues. The CDR3 DNA sequence: TGTGCCAGCAGGGGGACAGAGATCAGCCCCCAGCATTTT. It specifies CASRGTEISPQHF.

The chain is built from TRBV28 and TRBJ1-5; 7 nucleotides agree with TRBD1. V was pared by 7 bases and J by 4 bases, with 7 bases of the junction left unmatched. This CDR3 comprises 14 residues. Germline CDR1 MDHEN, CDR2 SYDVKM. The CDR3 region has the DNA TGTGCCAGCAACCTGCAGGGGGGAAATCAGCCCCAGCATTTT. Translated, it gives CASNLQGGNQPQHF.

This clone was counted once. J is TRBJ1-2 and V is TRBV28; D remains ambiguous. Germline loops: CDR1 MDHEN, CDR2 SYDVKM. The CDR3 contains 15 residues. V shed 3 bases and J shed 0 bases, with 11 bases lying between them. CDR3 amino acids: CASSLGIAPNYGYTF. The CDR3 coding sequence is TGTGCCAGCAGTTTGGGGATAGCGCCTAACTATGGCTACACCTTC.

This chain links TRBV7-2 with TRBJ1-2, with 9 nucleotides matching TRBD1. This CDR3 contains 15 residues. Germline CDR1 SGHTA, CDR2 FQGNSA. The ends lost 5 bases at V and 4 bases at J; junction bases unmatched: 8. CDR3: CASSVGTGHGYGYTF. The CDR3 DNA sequence: TGTGCCAGCAGCGTCGGGACAGGGCACGGCTATGGCTACACCTTC. Complete variable domain (other parts from reference TRBV7-2 and TRBJ1-2): GAGVSQSPSNKVTEKGKDVELRCDPISGHTALYWYRQSLGQGLEFLIYFQGNSAPDKSGLPSDRFSAERTGGSVSTLTIQRTQQEDSAVYLCASSVGTGHGYGYTFGSGTRLTVV.

The chain couples TRBV6-5 to TRBJ1-3; TRBD1 matches at 8 bases. This CDR3 is built from 14 residues. Losses at the gene ends were 6 bases for V and 4 bases for J; bases not matched to a gene: 5. In germline, CDR1 is MNHEY, CDR2 SVGAGI. The CDR3 DNA sequence: TGTGCCAGCAGCATGACAGGGGCAGGAAACACCATATATTTT. Its protein is CASSMTGAGNTIYF.

V is TRBV6-6 and J is TRBJ1-1; 7 bases are a match to TRBD1. V lost 4 bases, J lost 7 bases, and 6 bases stayed unmatched. From germline, CDR1 is MNHNY and CDR2 SVGAGI (reference sequence). The CDR3 spans 13 residues. CDR3 DNA: TGTGCCAGCAGTTCCGGACAGGCGGGTGAAGCTTTCTTT. Its translation is CASSSGQAGEAFF.

This clone was found a few times. This chain connects TRBV5-1 to TRBJ2-7, with D maybe TRBD1 (5 bases). Trimming pared 0 bases from V and 6 bases from J, leaving 7 bases between. The CDR3 covers 12 residues. Germline lookup yields CDR1 SGHRS and CDR2 YFSETQ. The CDR3 reads CASSLEGIEQYF. The CDR3 bases are TGCGCCAGCAGCTTGGAGGGGATCGAGCAGTACTTC.

V usage is TRBV7-6 and J usage is TRBJ2-2, with 14 bases lining up with TRBD2. The CDR3 consists of 16 residues. Germline V gene data show CDR1 as SGHVS and CDR2 as FNYEAQ. Trimming removed 5 bases from V and 6 bases from J; junction bases left unmatched: 5. DNA of the CDR3: TGTGCCAGCAGCCCGACTAGCGGGGGGGCCTCCGGGGAGCTGTTTTTT. Translating it yields CASSPTSGGASGELFF.

The chain employs TRBV2 and TRBJ1-1; no firm D call. CDR3 length: 14 residues. V was pared by 0 bases and J by 4 bases, with 9 bases between. CDR1 is SNHLY, CDR2 FYNNEI, per germline. CDR3 bases: TGTGCCAGCAGTGAAGCGTATGTCAGCACTGAAGCTTTCTTT. It is translated as CASSEAYVSTEAFF.

This clone was recorded a few times. This CDR3 reads CASSQVRSRSPLHF. For the CDR3, the DNA is TGCGCCAGCAGCCAAGTTAGGAGTAGATCACCCCTCCACTTT. V and J are TRBV4-3 and TRBJ1-6; D is unclear. The germline CDR1 and CDR2 sequences are LGHNA and YSLEER. V lost 1 base and J lost 10, with 11 bases in between. The CDR3 loop spans 14 amino acids.

V is TRBV6-1 and J is TRBJ1-5; a weak D match, TRBD1 (6 bases). Trimming took off 5 bases at V and 7 bases at J, with 12 bases between the two ends. There are 13 residues in the CDR3. Germline values: CDR1 MNHNS, CDR2 SASEGT. The CDR3 DNA reads as TGTGCCAGCAGTAGGGACATGTGGCAGCCCCAGCATTTT. Translated, it gives CASSRDMWQPQHF.

The chain links TRBV15 to TRBJ2-5; 8 bases match TRBD2. Germline V gene sequence: CDR1 LNHNV, CDR2 YYDKDF (reference sequence). After removal of 7 bases from V and 1 base from J, the junction contained 5 bases not matched to a gene. The CDR3 consists of 14 residues. The DNA for the CDR3 is TGTGCCACCACCGGGGGGGGCCTCCAAGAGACCCAGTACTTC. This sequence encodes CATTGGGLQETQYF.

The sample holds one count of this clone. The gene calls are TRBV19 and TRBJ1-1; a weak D match, TRBD1 (6 bases). Germline V gives CDR1 LNHDA, CDR2 SQIVND (reference sequence). Trimming removed 3 bases from V and 7 bases from J, with 15 bases in between. There are 14 residues in the CDR3. For the CDR3, the DNA is TGTGCCAGTAGTATCCGGGACAAGTATGGTGAAGCTTTCTTT. This sequence encodes CASSIRDKYGEAFF.

This chain links TRBV6-5 with TRBJ2-3; a weak D match, TRBD1 (5 bases). With 3 bases removed from V and 3 bases from J, the gap between germline ends came to 13 bases. Germline CDR1 MNHEY, CDR2 SVGAGI. This CDR3 is built from 15 residues. The CDR3 DNA sequence: TGTGCCAGCAGTTATTCGCGCAGGGTGACAGATACGCAGTATTTT. It translates to CASSYSRRVTDTQYF.

This clone has only one observation. This chain uses TRBV28 with TRBJ2-6; weak D call: TRBD1 (6 bases). V was trimmed by 11 bases and J by 0 bases, leaving 8 bases between them. The germline V gene encodes CDR1 MDHEN and CDR2 SYDVKM. This CDR3 spans 13 amino acids. The DNA of the CDR3 is TGTGCCGAGGGGGTCTCTGGGGCCAACGTCCTGACTTTC. Protein: CAEGVSGANVLTF.

This clone was recorded only once. J is TRBJ1-2 and V is TRBV28; weak D call: TRBD1 (5 bases). This CDR3 is built from 15 residues. Germline-derived CDR1 and CDR2 are MDHEN and SYDVKM. The V end was cut by 3 bases, the J end by 0 bases, with 11 bases between. The CDR3: CASSFVRGANYGYTF. The DNA for the CDR3 is TGTGCCAGCAGTTTTGTAAGGGGTGCTAACTATGGCTACACCTTC.

This clone was picked up one time. The rearrangement uses TRBV25-1 and TRBJ2-7; possible D gene TRBD1, 5 bases. The CDR3 totals 17 residues. Germline-derived CDR1 and CDR2 are MGHDK and SYGVNS. Deletions cut 2 bases from V and 2 bases from J, with 19 bases between. The CDR3 spells CASSEVSPGHLPYEQYF. The DNA of the CDR3 is TGTGCCAGCAGTGAAGTTTCCCCCGGACACCTCCCCTACGAGCAGTACTTC.

The CDR3 DNA reads TGTGCCAGCAGCTTAGTATCCCTCGGGGTTTCACCCCTCCACTTT. This codes for CASSLVSLGVSPLHF. The chain joins TRBV11-2 to TRBJ1-6; D gene uncertain. Deletions cut 1 base from V and 9 bases from J, with 13 bases between. Per the germline V gene, CDR1 is SGHAT and CDR2 is FQNNGV. CDR3 length: 15 residues.

This clone was observed a few times. This sequence joins TRBV18 and TRBJ1-1, with a possible D match to TRBD1 (6 bases). Per the germline V gene, CDR1 is KGHSH and CDR2 is LQKENI. Trimming removed 6 bases at V and 10 bases at J, with 18 bases between. The CDR3 runs to 13 residues. The CDR3 DNA sequence: TGTGCCAGCTCCATAGGATTCAGGGGTGTAGCTTTCTTT. It encodes CASSIGFRGVAFF. Using reference TRBV18 and TRBJ1-1 for the parts outside the CDR3, the full variable domain is NAGVMQNPRHLVRRRGQEARLRCSPMKGHSHVYWYRQLPEEGLKFMVYLQKENIIDESGMPKERFSAEFPKEGPSILRIQQVVRGDSAAYFCASSIGFRGVAFFGQGTRLTVV.

The chain carries TRBV9 and TRBJ2-7; 9 bases align to TRBD1. The CDR3 consists of 15 residues. The germline gives CDR1 SGDLS, CDR2 YYNGEE. The V gene end was trimmed by 4 bases and the J gene end by 5 bases; junction bases not matched to a gene: 10. CDR3 DNA: TGTGCCAGCAGCCCGCGACAGGGGGTATACGACGAGCAGTACTTC. Translation gives CASSPRQGVYDEQYF.

This sequence joins TRBV10-3 and TRBJ1-2; TRBD1 might be the D (6 bases). Germline loops: CDR1 ENHRY, CDR2 SYGVKD. This CDR3 is 14 amino acids long. The V end lost 2 bases, the J end lost 4 bases, and 11 bases lay between the germline ends. DNA of the CDR3: TGTGCCATCAGTGAGGCGGACAGAGGCTATGGCTACACCTTC. Its protein product is CAISEADRGYGYTF.

DNA for the CDR3: TGTGCCAGTAGTCTCTCGGCACCAGAGGGAAAACTGTTTTTT. It yields the protein CASSLSAPEGKLFF. This chain connects TRBV19 to TRBJ1-4, with D hard to call. This CDR3 is built from 14 residues. Germline-derived CDR1 and CDR2 are LNHDA and SQIVND (reference sequence). Trimming took 5 bases from V and 10 from J, leaving 17 bases between them. The whole variable domain, filled in from reference TRBV19 and TRBJ1-4, reads DGGITQSPKYLFRKEGQNVTLSCEQNLNHDAMYWYRQDPGQGLRLIYYSQIVNDFQKGDIAEGYSVSREKKESFPLTVTSAQKNPTAFYLCASSLSAPEGKLFFGSGTQLSVL.

The chain couples TRBV6-5 to TRBJ2-7; D is ambiguous. This CDR3 is 15 amino acids long. V was trimmed by 3 bases and J by 2 bases, leaving 14 bases between them. Germline V gene sequence: CDR1 MNHEY, CDR2 SVGAGI. CDR3 in amino acids: CASSYGRGGTYEQYF. The CDR3 DNA is TGTGCCAGCAGTTATGGTCGTGGCGGAACCTACGAGCAGTACTTC.

This chain links TRBV2 with TRBJ1-2; 7 nucleotides match TRBD1. Germline CDR1 SNHLY, CDR2 FYNNEI. J gave up 7 bases and V 11 bases, and 13 bases lay outside the gene matches. CDR3 length equals 13 residues. CDR3 amino acids: CAGNLGQRSGYTF. CDR3 in DNA: TGTGCCGGCAACCTGGGACAGCGAAGTGGCTACACCTTC.

This clone showed up just once. The chain joins TRBV7-6 to TRBJ1-4; TRBD1 aligns across 11 bases. Germline V gene data show CDR1 as SGHVS and CDR2 as FNYEAQ. V was clipped by 5 bases and J by 5 bases; unmatched bases: 4. The CDR3 has 15 residues. This chain's CDR3 is CASSLWDRGNEKLFF. CDR3 bases: TGTGCCAGCAGCCTATGGGACAGGGGGAATGAAAAACTGTTTTTT.

The chain combines TRBV4-2 with TRBJ2-3, with D possibly TRBD1 on 5 matching bases. Trimming cost V 0 bases and J 4 bases, with 14 bases left between them. Germline CDR1 LGHNA, CDR2 YNFKEQ. CDR3 length: 16 amino acids. As DNA, the CDR3 is TGTGCCAGCAGCCAAGATTGGCAGGGTCGGGCAGATACGCAGTATTTT. Translation gives CASSQDWQGRADTQYF.